The 25 T cell receptor beta chains in this list originate from one sample, sequenced in a study of blood T cells in healthy people across ages. For the second PCR, which ran for about 7 to 11 cycles, a sample-barcoded 5' primer and a J-beta primer mix were used. Using its own MiXCR run on the 5' RACE reads, TCRdb lists one record per CDR3 protein. The sample holds about 560,000 distinct CDR3 sequences, roughly a quarter seen once. The data also belong to a second study, concerning T cells of mothers and their children.

Sequenced sample: blood. These TCRs come from a boy aged 2-9 years in good health.

The chain carries TRBV5-5 and TRBJ2-2; 7 bases map to TRBD2. V trimming: 2 bases; J trimming: 1 base; junction bases outside the gene matches: 5. The CDR3 extends over 16 amino acids. Germline V gives CDR1 SGHKS, CDR2 YYEKEE (reference sequence). CDR3 nucleotide sequence: TGTGCCAGCAGCTTTTTGACTAGCCTGAACACCGGGGAGCTGTTTTTT. Protein sequence: CASSFLTSLNTGELFF. Together with reference TRBV5-5 and TRBJ2-2, the CDR3 gives the full variable domain: DAGVTQSPTHLIKTRGQQVTLRCSPISGHKSVSWYQQVLGQGPQFIFQYYEKEERGRGNFPDRFSARQFPNYSSELNVNALLLGDSALYLCASSFLTSLNTGELFFGEGSRLTVL.

The gene calls are TRBV9 and TRBJ2-7, with 7 bases fitting TRBD1. The CDR3 length is 15 residues. V was pared by 3 bases and J by 2 bases, with 8 bases of the junction left unmatched. Germline CDR1 is SGDLS and CDR2 is YYNGEE. The CDR3 coding sequence is TGTGCCAGCAGCGCAAGCACAGGGGCAGCCTACGAGCAGTACTTC. Encoded protein: CASSASTGAAYEQYF.

The rearrangement joins TRBV7-9 to TRBJ2-6; no clear D. The CDR3 consists of 17 residues. Germline CDR1 SEHNR, CDR2 FQNEAQ (reference sequence). The V end was cut by 0 bases, the J end by 0 bases, with 9 bases between. CDR3 amino acids: CASSLAPTVSGANVLTF. In DNA, the CDR3 is TGTGCCAGCAGCTTAGCTCCTACGGTCTCTGGGGCCAACGTCCTGACTTTC.

The chain employs TRBV27 and TRBJ2-2, with D unresolved. The CDR3 is 14 residues long. V lost 3 bases to trimming and J lost 0 bases, with 5 bases between them. Germline CDR1 MNHEY, CDR2 SMNVEV (reference sequence). DNA of the CDR3: TGTGCCAGCAGTTTTAGGACGAACACCGGGGAGCTGTTTTTT. Translating it yields CASSFRTNTGELFF.

This clonotype was counted at least ten times. This rearrangement joins TRBV12-3 or TRBV12-4 to TRBJ2-7, with D uncertain. Between the trimmed V and J ends, which lost 6 bases and 0 bases, there was a span of 9 bases. The CDR3 spans 13 residues. This CDR3 reads CASRSVNSYEQYF. CDR3 bases: TGTGCCAGCAGAAGCGTAAACTCCTACGAGCAGTACTTC.

CDR3 sequence: CSAGERYSNQPQHF. As DNA, the CDR3 is TGCAGTGCGGGGGAGCGTTATAGCAATCAGCCCCAGCATTTT. The chain recombines TRBV20-1 with TRBJ1-5, with a tentative D call TRBD1 (5 bases). Trimming pared 6 bases from V and 0 bases from J, leaving 12 bases between. CDR3 length equals 14 residues. Germline V gene data show CDR1 as DFQATT and CDR2 as SNEGSKA (reference sequence).

The chain is built from TRBV10-2 and TRBJ1-4; 12 nucleotides match TRBD1. Germline CDR1 WSHSY, CDR2 SAAADI. V shed 6 bases and J 6 bases; nucleotides not matched to a gene: 8. The CDR3 loop spans 16 amino acids. This CDR3 is CASREGTGGRYEKLFF. The CDR3 nucleotides read TGCGCCAGCAGGGAGGGGACAGGGGGCCGGTATGAAAAACTGTTTTTT.

The V gene is TRBV25-1, the J gene TRBJ1-2; TRBD1 matches 9 bases. Germline values: CDR1 MGHDK, CDR2 SYGVNS. V gave up 3 bases and J gave up 4 bases; unmatched junction bases: 9. The CDR3 extends over 16 amino acids. The CDR3, as DNA: TGTGCCAGCAGTGAGGTGGGACAGGGAGGTGGCTATGGCTACACCTTC. This encodes CASSEVGQGGGYGYTF.

Only a few counts were recorded for this clonotype. This chain joins TRBV3-1 and TRBJ2-5; the D gene is possibly TRBD2 (6 bases). Near its end, the DNA agrees better with TRBJ2-1, so the J call may be wrong. Germline V gene data show CDR1 as LGHDT and CDR2 as YNNKEL (reference sequence). The CDR3 runs to 12 residues. The CDR3 spells CASRTVGGEQFF. In DNA form, the CDR3 reads TGTGCCAGCCGAACAGTGGGAGGTGAGCAGTTCTTC.

This clonotype was detected only a few times. The rearrangement links TRBV29-1 to TRBJ1-1; 9 bases fit TRBD1. The germline CDR1 and CDR2 sequences are SQVTM and ANQGSEA. The V gene end was trimmed by 7 bases and the J gene end by 4 bases; junction bases not matched to a gene: 1. The CDR3 is made up of 11 amino acids. CDR3 coding DNA: TGCAGCGGGGACAGGGCCACTGAAGCTTTCTTT. Protein sequence: CSGDRATEAFF.

This clonotype occurred a few times. The rearrangement joins TRBV27 to TRBJ2-6, with a tentative D call TRBD2 (7 bases). CDR1 is MNHEY, CDR2 SMNVEV, per germline (reference sequence). The CDR3 sequence is 18 residues long. With 8 bases removed from V and 0 bases from J, the gap between germline ends came to 20 bases. CDR3 sequence: CASSKGGAGHSGANVLTF. In DNA, the CDR3 is TGTGCCAGCTCAAAGGGGGGGGCCGGACACTCTGGGGCCAACGTCCTGACTTTC. Full variable domain (remainder filled in from reference TRBV27 and TRBJ2-6): EAQVTQNPRYLITVTGKKLTVTCSQNMNHEYMSWYRQDPGLGLRQIYYSMNVEVTDKGDVPEGYKVSRKEKRNFPLILESPSPNQTSLYFCASSKGGAGHSGANVLTFGAGSRLTVL.

J is TRBJ2-5 and V is TRBV5-1; TRBD2 aligns across 7 bases. Germline V gene sequence: CDR1 SGHRS, CDR2 YFSETQ. J gave up 3 bases and V 6 bases, and 8 bases lay outside the gene matches. There are 14 residues in the CDR3. The CDR3 reads CASTRPGGKETQYF. The CDR3 nucleotides read TGCGCCAGCACACGGCCCGGGGGGAAAGAGACCCAGTACTTC.

This clonotype was seen only a few times. V and J are TRBV7-9 and TRBJ2-5, with D maybe TRBD1 (5 bases). The DNA end lines up better with TRBJ2-7; the J call may be wrong. This CDR3 has 14 amino acids. CDR1 and CDR2 from the germline V gene are SEHNR and FQNEAQ (reference sequence). For the CDR3, the DNA is TGTGCCAGCAGCTTGGGCAGGGCAGCCTACGAGCAGTACTTC. Amino acid sequence: CASSLGRAAYEQYF.

This clonotype was observed a handful of times. This rearrangement joins TRBV11-2 to TRBJ2-5, with 13 nucleotides matching TRBD2. The CDR3 runs to 18 residues. The J segment lost 1 base and the V segment lost 5 bases, leaving 10 bases of the junction unmatched. Germline lookup yields CDR1 SGHAT and CDR2 FQNNGV. The CDR3, as DNA: TGTGCCAGCAGCCCTCGGACTAGCGGGAGAAGAGGCCAAGAGACCCAGTACTTC. Encoded protein: CASSPRTSGRRGQETQYF.

The chain links TRBV20-1 to TRBJ2-7; possible D gene TRBD2, 8 bases. The length of the CDR3 is 16 residues. Germline lookup yields CDR1 DFQATT and CDR2 SNEGSKA (reference sequence). Trimming removed 4 bases from V and 2 bases from J, with 21 bases in between. CDR3 nucleotide sequence: TGCAGTGCTACCGGGGCTTATAGCGGGACAGCCTACGAGCAGTACTTC. Translation gives CSATGAYSGTAYEQYF.

There are many counts of this clonotype. CDR3 sequence: CSAGTGNTGELFF. The CDR3 region has the DNA TGCAGTGCCGGAACAGGGAACACCGGGGAGCTGTTTTTT. The V and J genes are TRBV29-1 and TRBJ2-2; the D gene is possibly TRBD1 (5 bases). Germline V gives CDR1 SQVTM, CDR2 ANQGSEA. CDR3 size: 13 residues.

In this sample, this clonotype turned up a few times. This chain links TRBV5-1 with TRBJ2-5, with TRBD1 identical over 7 bases. V lost 5 bases to trimming and J lost 1 base; unmatched junction nucleotides: 5. The germline V gene encodes CDR1 SGHRS and CDR2 YFSETQ. The CDR3 is 14 amino acids. The DNA for the CDR3 is TGCGCCAGCAGAGTAGGACAGGCCCAAGAGACCCAGTACTTC. Translated, it gives CASRVGQAQETQYF.

The chain employs TRBV18 and TRBJ2-1; TRBD2 agrees at 9 bases. V shed 5 bases, J shed 1 base, and the junction held 6 bases outside the gene matches. CDR1 and CDR2 (germline): KGHSH, LQKENI. The CDR3 is 16 amino acids. The CDR3 region has the DNA TGTGCCAGCTCATCCTTTACTAGCGGGTCCTACAATGAGCAGTTCTTC. Its protein product is CASSSFTSGSYNEQFF.

This clonotype has only a few counts. This rearrangement joins TRBV7-9 to TRBJ2-1; possible D gene TRBD1, 6 bases. The CDR3 has 16 residues. Trimming took off 5 bases at V and 7 bases at J, with 21 bases between the two ends. Germline V gene lookup returns CDR1 SEHNR and CDR2 FQNEAQ (reference sequence). The CDR3 coding sequence is TGTGCCAGCAGCCCCATAGGACTTTCAGGGGTGAATGAGCAGTTCTTC. Encoded protein: CASSPIGLSGVNEQFF.

This clonotype appeared once. This sequence joins TRBV5-4 and TRBJ1-1, with D perhaps matching TRBD1 (5 bases). The CDR3 covers 15 residues. The V and J ends lost 4 bases and 0 bases respectively, with 13 bases between them. The germline gives CDR1 SGHNT, CDR2 YYREEE (reference sequence). Here the CDR3 DNA reads TGTGCCAGCAGCGCCAGGGAGGGAATGAACACTGAAGCTTTCTTT. This translates into CASSAREGMNTEAFF. The full variable domain, completed using reference TRBV5-4 and TRBJ1-1, is ETGVTQSPTHLIKTRGQQVTLRCSSQSGHNTVSWYQQALGQGPQFIFQYYREEENGRGNFPPRFSGLQFPNYSSELNVNALELDDSALYLCASSAREGMNTEAFFGQGTRLTVV.

In its sample, this clonotype was seen a few times. The junction departs from germline at one end; a sequencing error may be responsible. The gene calls are TRBV27 and TRBJ2-3; 8 nucleotides agree with TRBD2. This CDR3 is built from 14 residues. Germline V gene lookup returns CDR1 MNHEY and CDR2 SMNVEV (reference sequence). The CDR3 region has the DNA TGTGCCAGCATTTTACTAGCGGGCACAGATACGCAGTATTTT. Translating gives CASILLAGTDTQYF.

This clonotype was seen more than once but under ten times. This rearrangement joins TRBV7-9 to TRBJ2-2; 7 positions match TRBD1. CDR1 SEHNR and CDR2 FQNEAQ come from the germline V gene (reference sequence). The CDR3 sequence is 16 residues long. V gave up 5 bases and J gave up 6 bases; unmatched junction bases: 12. The CDR3 region is CASSGTRGRRAGELFF. In DNA, the CDR3 is TGTGCCAGCAGCGGCACTAGGGGGCGCCGGGCCGGGGAGCTGTTTTTT.

The chain carries TRBV4-3 and TRBJ1-2; D uncertain. The germline V gene has CDR1 LGHNA and CDR2 YSLEER. V lost 1 base and J lost 10, with 13 bases in between. This CDR3 has 13 amino acids. The CDR3 DNA sequence: TGCGCCAGCAGCCAAGGTACCCTAGAGTTCTACACCTTC. Its protein product is CASSQGTLEFYTF.

The chain is built from TRBV9 and TRBJ2-3; no clear D. The CDR3 is 14 amino acids. V shed 4 bases and J shed 4 bases, with 13 bases lying between them. Germline V gene lookup returns CDR1 SGDLS and CDR2 YYNGEE. DNA for the CDR3: TGTGCCAGCAGCCCCTATAGTGGATCAGATACGCAGTATTTT. Amino acids: CASSPYSGSDTQYF.

Only a few counts were recorded for this clonotype. The DNA of the CDR3 is TGCAGTGCTAGCTACAGTCCCGGTGTACGCGCGCCCCAGCATTTT. It is translated as CSASYSPGVRAPQHF. The V gene is TRBV20-1, the J gene TRBJ1-5, with D unclear. Germline V gene data show CDR1 as DFQATT and CDR2 as SNEGSKA (reference sequence). The CDR3 loop spans 15 amino acids. Trimming took off 3 bases at V and 9 bases at J, with 21 bases between the two ends.